This TCR beta chain was found in a study of T cells after yellow fever vaccination. There are 11 residues in the CDR3. Trimming took 0 bases from V and 4 from J, leaving 3 bases between them. Germline V CDR1 and CDR2: DFQATT, SNEGSKA (reference sequence). Of note for this clonotype: The antigen is not known.

Overall study findings and caveats: Clones that expanded after primary vaccination mostly reappeared after the booster (roughly 96% CD4, about 91% CD8). Weaker, the secondary response had a peak occurring faster, on day 5 versus 15. Sorted repertoires could include abundant contaminating clonotypes from bulk cells.

From the 5' RACE reads, TCRdb called clonotypes with MiXCR, one entry per CDR3 protein. Here the sample spans approximately 350,000 distinct CDR3 sequences, roughly 12% being singletons. This TCR was sampled from a man aged 18 to 29 who received the YFV17D yellow fever vaccine. The genes are TRBV20-1 and TRBJ1-1; the D is unclear. Sequenced here: PBMCs, sampled on the day of the first yellow fever vaccination. CDR3 coding DNA: TGCAGTGCTAGAGAAGTCACTGAAGCTTTCTTT. As protein: CSAREVTEAFF.